What follows are 7 T cell receptor beta chains derived from one specimen sequenced in a study of cytomegalovirus exposure and HLA in healthy donors. Primers for the PCR totalled 60 Vbeta and 13 Jbeta. TCRdb's table, derived via immunoSEQ multiplex PCR, lists solely in-frame clones and lacks some. The profile covers 70,000 to 75,000 clones, with 55% to 75% appearing a single time and about an eighth taken by the ten largest. Specimen: PBMCs. The receptors come from a middle-aged woman in good health and CMV-seropositive.

This clone was seen once. The V gene is TRBV6-1, the J gene TRBJ2-7; the match to TRBD1 covers 7 bases. V lost 5 bases and J lost 0; bases outside the gene matches: 7. Germline lookup yields CDR1 MNHNS and CDR2 SASEGT. This CDR3 has 15 amino acids. CDR3 loop: CASSQTGALSYEQYF. The CDR3 nucleotides read TGTGCCAGCAGTCAAACAGGGGCCCTCTCCTACGAGCAGTACTTC.

The table lists this clone with a count of one. V is TRBV21-1 and J is TRBJ2-1; the D segment call TRBD2 is taken from the table without a DNA check. TRBV21-1 is shown as a pseudogene. There are 17 residues in the CDR3. The CDR3 nucleotides read TGTGCCAGCAGCAAACCCAACCGGGGGGAATCCTACAATGAGCAGTTCTTC. Amino acids: CASSKPNRGESYNEQFF.

V gene TRBV30 combines with J gene TRBJ1-2; D perhaps matches TRBD1 (5 bases). V gave up 2 bases and J gave up 7 bases, with 14 bases separating them. Germline CDR1 is GTSNPN and CDR2 is SVGIG (reference sequence). The CDR3 sequence is 13 residues long. CDR3 residues: CAWSLTVGGGYTF. The CDR3 bases are TGTGCCTGGAGTCTTACGGTGGGGGGTGGCTACACCTTC.

As for this clone: At the DNA level, this CDR3 is encoded by other sequences in the same sample as well. The chain has TRBV7-3 and TRBJ1-2; maybe TRBD1 (6 bases). Germline V gene data show CDR1 as SGHTA and CDR2 as FQGTGA. CDR3 size: 13 residues. Trimming cost V 5 bases and J 2 bases, with 9 bases left between them. The CDR3 protein is CASSPDRNYGYTF. The CDR3 coding sequence is TGTGCCAGCAGCCCAGACAGGAACTATGGCTACACCTTC.

The chain is built from TRBV15 and TRBJ1-6; a weak D match, TRBD1 (6 bases). V was cut by 9 bases and J by 3 bases, with 18 bases left in between. CDR3 length equals 16 residues. Germline CDR1 is LNHNV and CDR2 is YYDKDF (reference sequence). CDR3 protein: CATVRDTLNYNSPLHF. Here the CDR3 DNA reads TGTGCCACGGTCCGGGACACCTTGAACTATAATTCACCCCTCCACTTT.

The CDR3 nucleotides are TGTGCCAGCAGCTACCCACCTCAGGATAACACCATATATTTT. It is translated as CASSYPPQDNTIYF. The chain combines TRBV11-1 with TRBJ1-3; D unclear. This CDR3 has 14 residues. V was shortened by 4 bases and J by 7 bases, with 14 bases between the two germline ends. CDR1 and CDR2 from the germline V gene are SGHAT and FQDESV (reference sequence).

V gene TRBV10-2 combines with J gene TRBJ2-2, with TRBD1 identical over 12 bases. The CDR3 is made up of 17 amino acids. The germline V gene has CDR1 WSHSY and CDR2 SAAADI. V was clipped by 0 bases and J by 3 bases; unmatched bases: 2. The CDR3 spells CASSESGQGADTGELFF. Written as DNA, the CDR3 is TGCGCCAGCAGTGAGTCGGGACAGGGGGCCGACACCGGGGAGCTGTTTTTT.